This T cell receptor (beta chain) was sequenced during a study of cytomegalovirus exposure and HLA in healthy donors. Study results and caveats: The study reported that TCR beta sequences accurately predicted HLA-A and HLA-B alleles in most subjects. Previous analysis showed most TCR beta V segments were productive about 90% or about 30% of the time.

Germline CDR1 and CDR2: SGHAT and FQNNGV. Trimming removed 5 bases from V and 3 bases from J; junction bases left unmatched: 5. This CDR3 has 15 amino acids. Worth noting for this clone: Its matching antigen is unknown.

The primer mix had 60 Vbeta and 13 Jbeta primers. TCRdb's table, derived via immunoSEQ multiplex PCR, lists solely in-frame clones and lacks some. The sample records 95,000 to 110,000 clones, 60% to 85% being singletons. V and J are TRBV11-2 and TRBJ2-1; 9 nucleotides agree with TRBD1. The receptor's source is a man aged 45-60 years in good health and CMV-seropositive. Sequencing used PBMCs. CDR3 loop: CASSPGTGNYNEQFF. The CDR3 nucleotides read TGTGCCAGCAGCCCGGGGACAGGGAACTACAATGAGCAGTTCTTC.